The 28 T cell receptor beta chains in this list originate from one sample, sequenced in a study of blood T cells in healthy people across ages. A second PCR of roughly 7 to 11 cycles used a sample-barcoded 5' primer and a J-beta primer mix. TCRdb used MiXCR to reprocess the 5' RACE reads, holding one entry per CDR3 protein. The sample has fewer than 2,000,000 distinct CDR3 sequences; about two fifths are singletons. Material for sequencing was blood. These receptors came from a human donor in good health.

The chain links TRBV29-1 to TRBJ2-1, with 8 positions matching TRBD2. This CDR3 is 16 amino acids long. The ends lost 3 bases at V and 5 bases at J; junction bases unmatched: 12. Germline V gene lookup returns CDR1 SQVTM and CDR2 ANQGSEA. CDR3 loop: CSVDGGGLAQDNEQFF. In nucleotides, the CDR3 is TGCAGCGTTGATGGGGGAGGACTAGCTCAGGACAATGAGCAGTTCTTC.

The J gene is TRBJ2-1, the V gene TRBV7-2, with D possibly matching TRBD1 (5 bases). The CDR3 has 15 residues. CDR1 and CDR2 from the germline V gene are SGHTA and FQGNSA. V lost 5 bases and J 7 bases, leaving 18 bases between the germline ends. As DNA, the CDR3 is TGTGCCAGCAGCCCCCCCAATCCAGGGCGGAATGAGCAGTTCTTC. Translation: CASSPPNPGRNEQFF. The variable domain in full, with the rest retrieved from reference TRBV7-2 and TRBJ2-1, is GAGVSQSPSNKVTEKGKDVELRCDPISGHTALYWYRQSLGQGLEFLIYFQGNSAPDKSGLPSDRFSAERTGGSVSTLTIQRTQQEDSAVYLCASSPPNPGRNEQFFGPGTRLTVL.

CDR3 in amino acids: CASSYGGSAEAFF. CDR3 nucleotide sequence: TGTGCCAGCAGTTACGGGGGTAGCGCTGAAGCTTTCTTT. V is TRBV6-5 and J is TRBJ1-1; a possible D gene is TRBD1 (5 bases). Germline CDR1 is MNHEY and CDR2 is SVGAGI. Trimming removed 2 bases from V and 6 bases from J, with 10 bases in between. The CDR3 consists of 13 residues.

This clonotype was counted only a few times. The chain employs TRBV29-1 and TRBJ2-1, with 8 positions matching TRBD1. Looked up from germline, CDR1 is SQVTM and CDR2 is ANQGSEA. Trimming took 4 bases from V and 7 from J; bases not matched to a gene: 12. The CDR3 runs to 15 residues. DNA of the CDR3: TGCAGCGTTGGGACAGGGATTGCCATTAAGAATGAGCAGTTCTTC. Its protein is CSVGTGIAIKNEQFF.

This chain uses TRBV29-1 with TRBJ1-1; weak D call: TRBD1 (6 bases). This CDR3 is 12 amino acids long. The germline gives CDR1 SQVTM, CDR2 ANQGSEA. V lost 7 bases and J lost 5, with 14 bases in between. CDR3 sequence (DNA): TGCAGCGCCAAAGAGGGGGAGACTGAAGCTTTCTTT. Protein: CSAKEGETEAFF.

This clonotype showed up many times. This chain uses TRBV29-1 with TRBJ1-1; TRBD1 might be the D (5 bases). Trimming cost V 4 bases and J 2 bases, with 11 bases left between them. The CDR3 is made up of 13 amino acids. CDR1 SQVTM and CDR2 ANQGSEA come from the germline V gene. The CDR3 DNA is TGCAGCGTTGGGGAGGGGTTTAACACTGAAGCTTTCTTT. Translated, it gives CSVGEGFNTEAFF.

This clonotype was counted between two and nine times. This chain connects TRBV5-1 to TRBJ2-3, with 8 bases identical to TRBD1. The CDR3 is 14 residues long. Per the germline V gene, CDR1 is SGHRS and CDR2 is YFSETQ. V dropped 6 bases and J dropped 0; count of bases not matched to a gene: 3. Here the CDR3 reads CASNRQGSTDTQYF. The CDR3 bases are TGCGCCAGCAACAGACAGGGGAGCACAGATACGCAGTATTTT.

This clonotype occurred a few times. The chain links TRBV20-1 to TRBJ2-4; D gene unclear. The CDR3 has 11 residues. V was pared by 1 base and J by 7 bases, with 5 bases between. Germline values: CDR1 DFQATT, CDR2 SNEGSKA (reference sequence). CDR3 in amino acids: CSARVGNIQYF. The CDR3 DNA follows: TGCAGTGCTAGAGTGGGGAACATTCAGTACTTC.

The chain couples TRBV4-1 to TRBJ2-6, with TRBD1 identical over 12 bases. The CDR3 is 19 amino acids. Germline V gene sequence: CDR1 MGHRA, CDR2 YSYEKL. V lost 4 bases to trimming and J lost 3 bases; unmatched junction nucleotides: 10. CDR3 nucleotides: TGCGCCAGCAGCCTCAGTTGGGGACAGGGGGCAGGTGGGGCCAACGTCCTGACTTTC. Residues: CASSLSWGQGAGGANVLTF.

The gene calls are TRBV24-1 and TRBJ1-2; tentatively, D is TRBD1 (6 bases). Deletions cut 5 bases from V and 7 bases from J, with 13 bases between. Germline CDR1 reads KGHDR; CDR2 reads SFDVKD. This CDR3 is built from 13 residues. CDR3 coding DNA: TGTGCCACCAGTGCCTCAGGGGTTAGTGGCTACACCTTC. This gives the protein CATSASGVSGYTF.

This clonotype was seen a single time. The rearrangement links TRBV6-1 to TRBJ1-2, with 7 bases fitting TRBD1. V was pared by 10 bases and J by 4 bases, with 9 bases of the junction left unmatched. The CDR3 runs to 13 residues. Germline CDR1 is MNHNS and CDR2 is SASEGT. This CDR3 is CATLTGLGYGYTF. The CDR3 region has the DNA TGTGCCACCCTGACAGGGCTGGGCTATGGCTACACCTTC.

The V gene is TRBV12-3 or TRBV12-4, the J gene TRBJ1-5, with D possibly TRBD1 on 5 matching bases. The CDR3 runs 15 residues. Between the trimmed V and J ends, which lost 3 bases and 7 bases, there was a span of 16 bases. CDR3 DNA: TGTGCCAGCAGTTTTTCCTGGGGCCGGGGGCAGCCCCAGCATTTT. Translation gives CASSFSWGRGQPQHF.

The chain recombines TRBV5-5 with TRBJ1-1; 7 bases fit TRBD1. With V trimmed by 4 bases and J by 10 bases, 7 bases remained unmatched. This CDR3 contains 12 residues. CDR1 is SGHKS and CDR2 is YYEKEE in the germline V gene (reference sequence). CDR3 DNA: TGTGCCAGCAGCCCGGTTCAGGGGGGAGCTTTCTTT. It encodes CASSPVQGGAFF.

This chain uses TRBV12-3 or TRBV12-4 with TRBJ2-5; perhaps TRBD1 as D (6 bases). Near its end, the DNA agrees better with TRBJ2-7, so the J call may be wrong. This CDR3 is 14 amino acids long. CDR3: CASKTGSRTYEQYF. CDR3 nucleotide sequence: TGTGCCAGCAAAACAGGGTCCCGCACCTACGAGCAGTACTTC.

CDR3 sequence: CASSQVEGATEAFF. The CDR3 bases are TGTGCCAGCAGCCAAGTTGAGGGGGCGACTGAAGCTTTCTTT. J is TRBJ1-1 and V is TRBV4-2; 7 positions match TRBD1. Germline lookup yields CDR1 LGHNA and CDR2 YNFKEQ. J was trimmed by 5 bases and V by 1 base; bases with no gene match: 4. The CDR3 consists of 14 residues.

J is TRBJ1-4 and V is TRBV7-6; D call uncertain. CDR3 size: 13 residues. Trimming shortened V by 5 bases and J by 6 bases, and 10 bases separated the two germline ends. Germline values: CDR1 SGHVS, CDR2 FNYEAQ. The CDR3 loop reads CASSRPGDEKLFF. CDR3 DNA sequence: TGTGCCAGCAGCCGACCAGGAGATGAAAAACTGTTTTTT.

Many counts were recorded for this clonotype. The chain employs TRBV7-9 and TRBJ2-7, with D hard to call. The V end was cut by 6 bases, the J end by 3 bases, with 12 bases between. CDR1 is SEHNR and CDR2 is FQNEAQ in the germline V gene (reference sequence). This CDR3 comprises 13 residues. The DNA for the CDR3 is TGTGCCAGCAGTTTAAGTGGGCTCTACGAGCAGTACTTC. Encoded protein: CASSLSGLYEQYF.

Regarding this clonotype: Being one base from a much bigger clone, this may be a read error. This chain links TRBV12-3 or TRBV12-4 with TRBJ1-2, with D possibly being TRBD1 (6 bases). CDR3 length: 14 amino acids. This CDR3 is CASSFWGRDYGHTF. The DNA for the CDR3 is TGTGCCAGCAGTTTTTGGGGGCGTGACTATGGCCACACCTTC.

The chain joins TRBV4-2 to TRBJ2-5; D may correspond to TRBD1 or TRBD2 (6 bases each). The germline V gene encodes CDR1 LGHNA and CDR2 YNFKEQ. Between the trimmed V and J ends, which lost 1 base and 5 bases, there was a span of 17 bases. The CDR3 is 16 residues long. The CDR3 DNA reads as TGTGCCAGCAGCCAAGGCTGGGGGGCCGAAGGTGAGACCCAGTACTTC. The encoded protein is CASSQGWGAEGETQYF.

The chain employs TRBV7-2 and TRBJ2-3; 10 positions match TRBD2. After removal of 2 bases from V and 1 base from J, the junction contained 9 bases not matched to a gene. Germline-derived CDR1 and CDR2 are SGHTA and FQGNSA. This CDR3 region has 18 residues. The CDR3 loop is CASSLSSSGGPRTDTQYF. As DNA, the CDR3 is TGTGCCAGCAGCTTATCGAGTAGCGGGGGGCCCCGCACAGATACGCAGTATTTT.

The chain uses TRBV6-5 and TRBJ2-1; D is ambiguous. The length of the CDR3 is 11 residues. V shed 7 bases and J shed 10 bases, with 11 bases lying between them. CDR1 and CDR2 from the germline V gene are MNHEY and SVGAGI. Here the CDR3 reads CASKGPREQFF. CDR3 coding DNA: TGTGCCAGCAAGGGCCCCCGCGAGCAGTTCTTC.

The chain employs TRBV4-3 and TRBJ2-4; D perhaps matches TRBD2 (6 bases). This CDR3 region has 14 residues. V was shortened by 0 bases and J by 9 bases, with 12 bases between the two germline ends. Looked up from germline, CDR1 is LGHNA and CDR2 is YSLEER. The CDR3 protein is CASSQDPGGGIQYF. The CDR3 nucleotides read TGCGCCAGCAGCCAAGACCCCGGGGGAGGCATTCAGTACTTC.

A note on this clonotype: The germline gene is not matched at one end of the junction; a read error may be the cause. V usage is TRBV7-2 and J usage is TRBJ1-5, with TRBD1 matching over 10 bases. CDR3 length: 16 residues. Germline CDR1 SGHTA, CDR2 FQGNSA. The CDR3 loop reads CAGSLARTGGYQPQHF. In DNA form, the CDR3 reads TGTGCCGGCAGCTTAGCGAGGACAGGGGGTTATCAGCCCCAGCATTTT.

This clonotype was recorded a few times. The chain couples TRBV6-2 or TRBV6-3 to TRBJ2-7, with 7 bases that match TRBD1. The CDR3 sequence is 13 residues long. Trimming cost V 0 bases and J 5 bases; bases outside gene matches: 1. Per the germline V gene, CDR1 is MNHEY and CDR2 is SVGEGT. The CDR3 spells CASSYSQGDEQYF. In DNA, the CDR3 is TGTGCCAGCAGTTACTCTCAGGGGGACGAGCAGTACTTC.

The genes are TRBV7-9 and TRBJ1-2; D unclear. Germline V gene sequence: CDR1 SEHNR, CDR2 FQNEAQ (reference sequence). V was cut by 1 base and J by 4 bases, with 19 bases left in between. The CDR3 sequence is 17 residues long. This CDR3 is CASSLDLAGSLTYGYTF. Written as DNA, the CDR3 is TGTGCCAGCAGCTTAGATTTGGCGGGATCCCTTACCTATGGCTACACCTTC.

The chain carries TRBV6-1 and TRBJ2-1, with D hard to call. The germline CDR1 and CDR2 sequences are MNHNS and SASEGT. V dropped 3 bases and J dropped 0 bases, with 6 bases sitting between them. The length of the CDR3 is 14 residues. This chain's CDR3 is CASSEVSSYNEQFF. The CDR3 DNA follows: TGTGCCAGCAGTGAGGTATCCTCCTACAATGAGCAGTTCTTC.

The V and J genes are TRBV28 and TRBJ2-7, with a tentative D call TRBD2 (5 bases). Germline-derived CDR1 and CDR2 are MDHEN and SYDVKM. The germline V and J ends were trimmed by 6 bases and 2 bases, with 20 bases remaining between them. This CDR3 comprises 16 residues. CDR3 in DNA: TGTGCCAGCAGCTACCCCTTATTAGGGAGTCCCTACGAGCAGTACTTC. It yields the protein CASSYPLLGSPYEQYF.

The CDR3 protein is CASTPRSGETQYF. CDR3 coding DNA: TGTGCCAGCACCCCGCGGTCAGGGGAGACCCAGTACTTC. This sequence joins TRBV6-6 and TRBJ2-4, with a weak D call TRBD1 (5 bases). The J call could be wrong; TRBJ2-5 is a better fit for the DNA end. Germline CDR1 reads MNHNY; CDR2 reads SVGAGI (reference sequence). The CDR3 covers 13 residues.